This T cell receptor (beta chain) comes out of a study of cytomegalovirus exposure and HLA in healthy donors. Regarding the study as a whole: In a later analysis, common viral pathogens appeared linked to several of the most significant clusters. Most likely, a cluster of highly shared sequence variants arose as a sequencing artifact.

This CDR3 is built from 15 residues. The V gene lost 3 bases and the J gene lost 0 bases, with 11 bases spanning the gap. Germline V gene lookup returns CDR1 KGHSH and CDR2 LQKENI. Note on this clone: Its antigen is not known.

Amplification used 60 Vbeta primers and 13 Jbeta primers. Assay: immunoSEQ multiplex PCR; the TCRdb copy retains only in-frame clones and omits some. The sample has some 140,000 clones, about 74% seen once. This receptor was obtained from a woman in her thirties or forties in good health and CMV-seronegative. This chain uses TRBV18 with TRBJ1-2; tentatively, D is TRBD1 (6 bases). Sequenced input: PBMCs. CDR3 amino acids: CASSPRTAANYGYTF. The DNA of the CDR3 is TGTGCCAGCTCACCGCGGACAGCAGCTAACTATGGCTACACCTTC.